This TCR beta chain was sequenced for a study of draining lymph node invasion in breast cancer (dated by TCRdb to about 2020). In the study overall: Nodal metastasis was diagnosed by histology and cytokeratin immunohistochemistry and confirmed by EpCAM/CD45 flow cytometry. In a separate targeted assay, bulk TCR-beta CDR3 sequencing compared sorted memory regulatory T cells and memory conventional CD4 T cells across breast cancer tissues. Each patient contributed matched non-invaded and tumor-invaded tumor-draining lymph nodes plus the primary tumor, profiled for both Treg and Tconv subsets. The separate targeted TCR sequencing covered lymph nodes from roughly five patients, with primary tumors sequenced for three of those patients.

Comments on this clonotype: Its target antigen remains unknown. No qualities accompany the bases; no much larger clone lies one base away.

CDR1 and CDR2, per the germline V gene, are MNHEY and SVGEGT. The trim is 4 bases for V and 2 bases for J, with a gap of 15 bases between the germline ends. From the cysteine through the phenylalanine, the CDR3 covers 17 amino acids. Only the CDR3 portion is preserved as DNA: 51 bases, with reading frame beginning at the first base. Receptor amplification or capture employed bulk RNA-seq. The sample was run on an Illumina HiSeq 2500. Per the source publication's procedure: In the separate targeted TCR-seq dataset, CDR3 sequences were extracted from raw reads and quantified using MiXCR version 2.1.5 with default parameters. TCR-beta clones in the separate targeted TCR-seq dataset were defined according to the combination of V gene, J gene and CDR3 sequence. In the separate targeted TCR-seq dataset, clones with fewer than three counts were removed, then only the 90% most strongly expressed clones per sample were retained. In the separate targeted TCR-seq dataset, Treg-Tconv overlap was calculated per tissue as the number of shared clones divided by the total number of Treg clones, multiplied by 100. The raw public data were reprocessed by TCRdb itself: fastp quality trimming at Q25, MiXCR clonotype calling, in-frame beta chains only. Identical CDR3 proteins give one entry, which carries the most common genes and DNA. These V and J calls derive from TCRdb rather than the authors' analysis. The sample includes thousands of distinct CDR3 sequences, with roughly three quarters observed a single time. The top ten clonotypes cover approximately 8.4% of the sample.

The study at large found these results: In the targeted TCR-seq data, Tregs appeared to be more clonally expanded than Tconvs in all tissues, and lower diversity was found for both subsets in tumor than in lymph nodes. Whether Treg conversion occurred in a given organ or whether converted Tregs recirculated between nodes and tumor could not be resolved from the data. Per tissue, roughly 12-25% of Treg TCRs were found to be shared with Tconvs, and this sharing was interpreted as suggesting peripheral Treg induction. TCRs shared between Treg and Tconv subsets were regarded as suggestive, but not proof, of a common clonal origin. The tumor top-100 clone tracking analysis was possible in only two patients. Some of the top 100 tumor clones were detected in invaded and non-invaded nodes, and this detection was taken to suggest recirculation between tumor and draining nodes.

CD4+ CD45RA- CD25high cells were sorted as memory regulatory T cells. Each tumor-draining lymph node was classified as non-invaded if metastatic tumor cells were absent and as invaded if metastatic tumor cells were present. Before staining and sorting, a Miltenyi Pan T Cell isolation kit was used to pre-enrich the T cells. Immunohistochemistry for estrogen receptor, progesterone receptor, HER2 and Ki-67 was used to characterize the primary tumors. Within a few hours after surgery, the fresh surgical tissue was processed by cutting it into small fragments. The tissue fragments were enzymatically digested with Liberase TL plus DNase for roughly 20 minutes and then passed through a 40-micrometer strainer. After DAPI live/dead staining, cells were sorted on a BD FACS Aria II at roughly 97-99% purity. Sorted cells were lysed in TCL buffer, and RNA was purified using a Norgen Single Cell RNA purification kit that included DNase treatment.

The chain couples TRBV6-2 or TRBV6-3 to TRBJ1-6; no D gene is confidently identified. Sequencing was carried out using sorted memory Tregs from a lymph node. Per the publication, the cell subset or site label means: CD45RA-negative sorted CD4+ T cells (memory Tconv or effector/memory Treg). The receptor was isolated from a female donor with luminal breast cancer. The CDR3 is CASSSRRERTYNSPLHF. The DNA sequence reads TGTGCCAGCAGTTCCAGGCGGGAGAGGACCTATAATTCACCCCTCCACTTT.